This TCR beta chain was sequenced during a study of vaccination and CD4 T cells after COVID-19. About the study: Cellular stimulation was performed using overlapping spike peptides derived from SARS-CoV-2, HCoV-NL63, HCoV-OC43 and HCoV-229E.

A word on this clonotype: Its antigen is unknown.

The Oncomine TCR Beta short-read assay sequenced DNA from cultured CD4+ T cells. TCRdb reprocessed the PCR reads with MiXCR, giving one entry per CDR3 protein. The table includes fewer than 15,000 distinct CDR3 sequences, roughly a fifth detected once. Sample treatment: approximately nine-day PBMC culture with coronavirus spike peptide pools or control peptides (ViraFEST assay). The source is a human donor who received a COVID-19 vaccine. Material: CD4+ T cells from blood, cultured in vitro, obtained before SARS-CoV-2 vaccination.

CDR3 nucleotide sequence: TGTGCCAGTAGTATCCCCAGGGCGGGGGCCAACGTCCTGACTTTC. Its translation is CASSIPRAGANVLTF. This rearrangement joins TRBV19 to TRBJ2-6, with D possibly matching TRBD1 (5 bases). The germline CDR1 and CDR2 sequences are LNHDA and SQIVND (reference sequence). The CDR3 is made up of 15 amino acids. V gave up 3 bases and J gave up 4 bases, with 10 bases separating them.